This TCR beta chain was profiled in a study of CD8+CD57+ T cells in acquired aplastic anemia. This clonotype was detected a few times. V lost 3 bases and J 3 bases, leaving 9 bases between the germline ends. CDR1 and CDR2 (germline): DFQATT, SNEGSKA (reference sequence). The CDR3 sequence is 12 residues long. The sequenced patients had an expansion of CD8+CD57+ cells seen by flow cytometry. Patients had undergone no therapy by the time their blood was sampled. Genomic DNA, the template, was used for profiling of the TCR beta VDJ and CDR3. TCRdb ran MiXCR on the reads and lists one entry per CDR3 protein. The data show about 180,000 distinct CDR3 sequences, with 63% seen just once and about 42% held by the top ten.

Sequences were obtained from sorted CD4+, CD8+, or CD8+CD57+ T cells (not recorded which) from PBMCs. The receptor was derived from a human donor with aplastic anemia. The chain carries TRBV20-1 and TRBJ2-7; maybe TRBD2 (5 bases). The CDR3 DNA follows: TGCAGTGCTAGTCGGACTGGCTACGAGCAGTACTTC. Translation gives CSASRTGYEQYF.